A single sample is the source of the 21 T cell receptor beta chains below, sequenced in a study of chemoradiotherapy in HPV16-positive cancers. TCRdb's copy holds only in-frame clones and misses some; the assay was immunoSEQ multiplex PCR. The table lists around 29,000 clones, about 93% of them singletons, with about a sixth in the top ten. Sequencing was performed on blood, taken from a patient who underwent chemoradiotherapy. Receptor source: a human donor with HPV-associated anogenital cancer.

The CDR3 coding sequence is TGTGCCAGCAGCTTGGGGAACGAAAAACTGTTTTTT. It translates to CASSLGNEKLFF. The chain combines TRBV7-9 with TRBJ1-4; D is uncertain. The CDR3 covers 12 residues. Trimming shortened V by 3 bases and J by 8 bases, and 7 bases separated the two germline ends. Germline V CDR1 and CDR2: SEHNR, FQNEAQ (reference sequence).

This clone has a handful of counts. Written as DNA, the CDR3 is TGTGCCAGCAGTGAAGCGGGACAGGGGGTCTTCGACTATGGCTACACCTTC. This gives the protein CASSEAGQGVFDYGYTF. The V call is TRBV6-1, the J call TRBJ1-2; TRBD1 matches 11 bases. Germline V gene sequence: CDR1 MNHNS, CDR2 SASEGT. J gave up 3 bases and V 0 bases, and 6 bases lay outside the gene matches. This CDR3 region has 17 residues.

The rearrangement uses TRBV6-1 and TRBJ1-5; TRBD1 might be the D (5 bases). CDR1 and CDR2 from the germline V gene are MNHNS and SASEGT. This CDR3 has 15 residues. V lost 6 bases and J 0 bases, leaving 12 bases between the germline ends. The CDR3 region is CASSADSYSNQPQHF. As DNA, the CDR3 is TGTGCCAGCAGCGCTGACAGCTATAGCAATCAGCCCCAGCATTTT.

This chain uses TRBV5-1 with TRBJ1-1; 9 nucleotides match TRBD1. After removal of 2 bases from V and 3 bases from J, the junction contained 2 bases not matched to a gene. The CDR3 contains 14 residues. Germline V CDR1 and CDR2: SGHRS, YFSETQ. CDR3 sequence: CASSLGQGYTEAFF. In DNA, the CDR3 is TGCGCCAGCAGCTTAGGACAGGGGTACACTGAAGCTTTCTTT.

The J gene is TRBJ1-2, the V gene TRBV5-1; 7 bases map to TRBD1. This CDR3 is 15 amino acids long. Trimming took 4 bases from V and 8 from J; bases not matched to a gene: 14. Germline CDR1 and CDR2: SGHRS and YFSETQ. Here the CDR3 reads CASSARDSPLRGYTF. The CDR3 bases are TGCGCCAGCAGCGCCCGGGACAGCCCTTTAAGGGGCTACACCTTC.

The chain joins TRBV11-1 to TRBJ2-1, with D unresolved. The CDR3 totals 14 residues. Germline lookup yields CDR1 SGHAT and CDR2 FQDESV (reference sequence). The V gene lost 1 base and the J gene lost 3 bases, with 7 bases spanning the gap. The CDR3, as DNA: TGTGCCAGCAGCTTAGGCGGAGACTACAATGAGCAGTTCTTC. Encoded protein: CASSLGGDYNEQFF.

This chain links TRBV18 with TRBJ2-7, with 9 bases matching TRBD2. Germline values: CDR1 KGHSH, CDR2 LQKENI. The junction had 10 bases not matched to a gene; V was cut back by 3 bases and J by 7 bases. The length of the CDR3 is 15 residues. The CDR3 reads CASSPAGGLPREQYF. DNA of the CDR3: TGTGCCAGCTCACCCGCGGGAGGGCTTCCCCGGGAGCAGTACTTC.

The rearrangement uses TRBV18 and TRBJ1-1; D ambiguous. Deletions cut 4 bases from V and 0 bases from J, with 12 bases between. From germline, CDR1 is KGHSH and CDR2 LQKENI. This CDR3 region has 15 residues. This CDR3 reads CASSRETDVNTEAFF. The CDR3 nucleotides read TGTGCCAGCTCACGGGAAACAGATGTGAACACTGAAGCTTTCTTT.

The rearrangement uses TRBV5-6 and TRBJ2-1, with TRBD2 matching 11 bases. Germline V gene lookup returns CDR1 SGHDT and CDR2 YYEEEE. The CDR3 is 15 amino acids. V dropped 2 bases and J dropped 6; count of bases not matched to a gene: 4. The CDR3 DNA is TGTGCCAGCAGCTTATTAGCGGGAGGGGGCAATGAGCAGTTCTTC. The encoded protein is CASSLLAGGGNEQFF.

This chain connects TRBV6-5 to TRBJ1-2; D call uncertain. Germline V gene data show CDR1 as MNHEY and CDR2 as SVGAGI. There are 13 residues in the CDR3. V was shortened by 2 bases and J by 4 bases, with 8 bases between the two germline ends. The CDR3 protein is CASSYGPVYGYTF. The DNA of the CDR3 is TGTGCCAGCAGTTACGGGCCGGTCTATGGCTACACCTTC.

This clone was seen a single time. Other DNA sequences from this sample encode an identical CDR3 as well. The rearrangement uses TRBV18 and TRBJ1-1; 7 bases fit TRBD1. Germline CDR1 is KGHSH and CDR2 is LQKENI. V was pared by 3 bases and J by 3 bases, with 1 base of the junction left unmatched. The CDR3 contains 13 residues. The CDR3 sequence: CASSPDRDTEAFF. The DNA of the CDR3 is TGTGCCAGCTCACCCGACAGGGACACTGAAGCTTTCTTT. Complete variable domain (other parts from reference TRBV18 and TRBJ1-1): NAGVMQNPRHLVRRRGQEARLRCSPMKGHSHVYWYRQLPEEGLKFMVYLQKENIIDESGMPKERFSAEFPKEGPSILRIQQVVRGDSAAYFCASSPDRDTEAFFGQGTRLTVV.

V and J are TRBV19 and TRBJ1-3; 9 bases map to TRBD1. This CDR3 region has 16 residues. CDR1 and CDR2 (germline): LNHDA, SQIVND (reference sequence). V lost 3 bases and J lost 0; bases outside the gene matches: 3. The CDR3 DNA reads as TGTGCCAGTAGTATGGGGACAGGGACCTCTGGAAACACCATATATTTT. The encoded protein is CASSMGTGTSGNTIYF.

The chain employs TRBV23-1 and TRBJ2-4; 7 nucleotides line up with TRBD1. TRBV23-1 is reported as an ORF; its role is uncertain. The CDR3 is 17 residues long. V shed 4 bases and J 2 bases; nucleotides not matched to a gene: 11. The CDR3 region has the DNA TGCGCCAGCAGTCCCGAGAGACAGGGTAGGACCAAAAACATTCAGTACTTC. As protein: CASSPERQGRTKNIQYF.

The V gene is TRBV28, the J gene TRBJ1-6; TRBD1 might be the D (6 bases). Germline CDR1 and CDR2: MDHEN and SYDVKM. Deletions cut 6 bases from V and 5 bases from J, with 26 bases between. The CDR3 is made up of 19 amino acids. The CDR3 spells CASRHRQEQPFPNNSPLHF. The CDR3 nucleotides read TGTGCCAGCAGACACCGACAGGAACAACCCTTCCCCAATAATTCACCCCTCCACTTT. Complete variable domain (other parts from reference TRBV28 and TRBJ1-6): DVKVTQSSRYLVKRTGEKVFLECVQDMDHENMFWYRQDPGLGLRLIYFSYDVKMKEKGDIPEGYSVSREKKERFSLILESASTNQTSMYLCASRHRQEQPFPNNSPLHFGNGTRLTVT.

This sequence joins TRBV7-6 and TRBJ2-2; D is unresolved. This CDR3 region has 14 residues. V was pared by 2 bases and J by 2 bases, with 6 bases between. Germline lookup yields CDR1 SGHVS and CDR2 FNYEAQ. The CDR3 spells CASSLPLNTGELFF. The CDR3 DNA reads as TGTGCCAGCAGCTTACCCTTAAACACCGGGGAGCTGTTTTTT.

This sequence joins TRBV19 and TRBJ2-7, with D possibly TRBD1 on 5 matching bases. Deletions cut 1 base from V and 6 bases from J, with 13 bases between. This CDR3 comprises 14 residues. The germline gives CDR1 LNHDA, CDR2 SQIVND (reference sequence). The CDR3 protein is CASSIGPGPGEQYF. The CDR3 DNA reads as TGTGCCAGTAGTATAGGGCCAGGGCCCGGCGAGCAGTACTTC. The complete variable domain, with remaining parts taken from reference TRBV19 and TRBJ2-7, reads DGGITQSPKYLFRKEGQNVTLSCEQNLNHDAMYWYRQDPGQGLRLIYYSQIVNDFQKGDIAEGYSVSREKKESFPLTVTSAQKNPTAFYLCASSIGPGPGEQYFGPGTRLTVT.

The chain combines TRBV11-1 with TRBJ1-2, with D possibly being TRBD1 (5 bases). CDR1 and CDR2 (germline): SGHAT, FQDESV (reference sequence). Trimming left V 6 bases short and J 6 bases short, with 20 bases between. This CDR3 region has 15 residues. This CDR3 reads CASSPGPTLSDGYTF. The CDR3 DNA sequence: TGTGCCAGCAGTCCGGGACCGACGCTGTCGGATGGCTACACCTTC.

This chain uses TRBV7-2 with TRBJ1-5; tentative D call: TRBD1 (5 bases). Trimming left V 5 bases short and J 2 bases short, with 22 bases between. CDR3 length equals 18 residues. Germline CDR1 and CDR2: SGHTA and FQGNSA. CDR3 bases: TGTGCCAGCAGCCCTCATGAGACCCAACCGGGGCGCAATCAGCCCCAGCATTTT. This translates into CASSPHETQPGRNQPQHF.

The CDR3 loop reads CAISESGSGHYGYTF. The CDR3 DNA follows: TGTGCCATCAGTGAGTCAGGGAGCGGGCACTATGGCTACACCTTC. The chain carries TRBV10-3 and TRBJ1-2, with no clear D. V was clipped by 0 bases and J by 3 bases, with 11 bases between them. Germline V gives CDR1 ENHRY, CDR2 SYGVKD. The CDR3 totals 15 residues.

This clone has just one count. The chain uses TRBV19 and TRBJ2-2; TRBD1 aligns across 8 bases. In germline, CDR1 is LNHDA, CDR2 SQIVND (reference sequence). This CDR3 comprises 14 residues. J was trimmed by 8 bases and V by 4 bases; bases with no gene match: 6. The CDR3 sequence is CASSKTGVYGELFF. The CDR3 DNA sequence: TGTGCCAGTAGTAAGACAGGGGTGTATGGGGAGCTGTTTTTT.

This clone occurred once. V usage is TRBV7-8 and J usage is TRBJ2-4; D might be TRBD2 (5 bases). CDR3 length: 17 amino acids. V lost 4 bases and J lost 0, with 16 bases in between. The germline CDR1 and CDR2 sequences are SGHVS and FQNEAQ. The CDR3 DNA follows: TGTGCCAGCAGCTCGCGGGCGAAGGGCCTAGCCAAAAACATTCAGTACTTC. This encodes CASSSRAKGLAKNIQYF.